Presented here are 15 T cell receptor beta chains from one specimen sequenced in a study of high-grade serous ovarian cancer treatment subgroups. Measured with immunoSEQ multiplex PCR; TCRdb has only the in-frame clones, and not every one. The sample carries thousands of clones, about 68% recorded once. Tumor samples were taken before definitive surgery or chemotherapy. Sequenced: tumor tissue. The source of these receptors is a human donor with high-grade serous ovarian cancer.

A note on this clone: Germline is not matched at one junction end, which may reflect a read error. This CDR3 reads CASSGGTGPNDF. CDR3 DNA sequence: TGTGCCAGCAGTGGGGGGACAGGACCTAACGACTTC. This rearrangement joins TRBV5-6 to TRBJ2-5, with 8 bases aligning to TRBD1. CDR1 and CDR2 from the germline V gene are SGHDT and YYEEEE. The CDR3 contains 12 residues. Full variable domain (missing parts from reference TRBV5-6 and TRBJ2-5): DAGVTQSPTHLIKTRGQQVTLRCSPKSGHDTVSWYQQALGQGPQFIFQYYEEEERQRGNFPDRFSGHQFPNYSSELNVNALLLGDSALYLCASSGGTGPNDFGPGTRLLVL.

This chain uses TRBV7-2 with TRBJ1-1; D not resolved. V shed 2 bases and J shed 4 bases, with 8 bases lying between them. The V gene's germline CDR1 is SGHTA and CDR2 FQGNSA. The CDR3 sequence is 13 residues long. The CDR3 DNA is TGTGCCAGCAGCTTAAGTGTCGTCACTGAAGCTTTCTTT. It yields the protein CASSLSVVTEAFF.

V and J are TRBV7-6 and TRBJ1-6; D is possibly TRBD1 (6 bases). There are 16 residues in the CDR3. CDR1 and CDR2 from the germline V gene are SGHVS and FNYEAQ. V was cut by 5 bases and J by 2 bases, with 13 bases left in between. CDR3 residues: CASSLTGSPYNSPLHF. In DNA form, the CDR3 reads TGTGCCAGCAGCCTAACAGGGTCTCCCTATAATTCACCCCTCCACTTT.

The chain has TRBV6-6 and TRBJ2-5; 8 nucleotides match TRBD2. The ends lost 3 bases at V and 4 bases at J; junction bases unmatched: 7. Germline CDR1 MNHNY, CDR2 SVGAGI (reference sequence). The CDR3 contains 15 residues. The CDR3 DNA sequence: TGTGCCAGCAGTTATGACCGGGGGGGGGTAGAGACCCAGTACTTC. Residues: CASSYDRGGVETQYF.

V gene TRBV13 combines with J gene TRBJ2-1; possible D gene TRBD2, 5 bases. Germline assignment: CDR1 PRHDT and CDR2 FYEKMQ (reference sequence). The CDR3 length is 12 residues. V lost 5 bases and J lost 8, with 10 bases in between. The DNA for the CDR3 is TGTGCCAGCAGCCGGGATTGGCATGAGCAGTTCTTC. Its protein product is CASSRDWHEQFF.

A note on this clone: Other nucleotide sequences from this sample produce the same CDR3. V is TRBV5-1 and J is TRBJ2-3, with a tentative D call TRBD1 (6 bases). V was trimmed by 2 bases and J by 2 bases, leaving 9 bases between them. This CDR3 has 14 residues. CDR1 is SGHRS and CDR2 is YFSETQ in the germline V gene. This chain's CDR3 is CASSLGQHTDTQYF. DNA of the CDR3: TGCGCCAGCAGCTTAGGACAGCACACAGATACGCAGTATTTT.

The CDR3 sequence is CASSLSGSFGDEQFF. Here the CDR3 DNA reads TGTGCCAGCAGCCTTAGCGGTTCTTTTGGCGATGAGCAGTTCTTC. The chain recombines TRBV27 with TRBJ2-1; TRBD2 is a possible D gene (6 bases). V lost 6 bases to trimming and J lost 8 bases, with 20 bases between them. Germline CDR1 reads MNHEY; CDR2 reads SMNVEV (reference sequence). The CDR3 sequence is 15 residues long.

CDR3 DNA: TGTGCCACCAGCAAATTGACAGATACGCAGTATTTT. Protein sequence: CATSKLTDTQYF. The genes are TRBV15 and TRBJ2-3; unclear D gene. V was pared by 4 bases and J by 3 bases, with 5 bases between. Germline CDR1 and CDR2: LNHNV and YYDKDF (reference sequence). This CDR3 is 12 amino acids long. Full variable domain (remainder filled in from reference TRBV15 and TRBJ2-3): DAMVIQNPRYQVTQFGKPVTLSCSQTLNHNVMYWYQQKSSQAPKLLFHYYDKDFNNEADTPDNFQSRRPNTSFCFLDIRSPGLGDTAMYLCATSKLTDTQYFGPGTRLTVL.

The count of this clone is one. V and J are TRBV5-4 and TRBJ1-4; TRBD1 agrees at 8 bases. In germline, CDR1 is SGHNT, CDR2 YYREEE (reference sequence). This CDR3 has 14 amino acids. Unmatched junction bases numbered 5, after V lost 2 bases and J lost 8 bases. The CDR3: CASSFDRGGEKLFF. CDR3 coding DNA: TGTGCCAGCAGCTTTGACAGGGGCGGGGAAAAACTGTTTTTT.

This chain joins TRBV5-1 and TRBJ2-1; 10 bases fit TRBD1. Germline V gives CDR1 SGHRS, CDR2 YFSETQ. The CDR3 length is 15 residues. Germline trimming cut 0 bases from V and 7 bases from J; bases unmatched to any gene: 4. CDR3 sequence reads: CASSLEWTGGNEQFF. CDR3 nucleotide sequence: TGCGCCAGCAGCTTGGAGTGGACAGGGGGGAATGAGCAGTTCTTC.

The CDR3 DNA reads TGTGCCACCCGGGACAGGGGGAGCTCCTACAATGAGCAGTTCTTC. This encodes CATRDRGSSYNEQFF. This chain links TRBV27 with TRBJ2-1, with TRBD1 matching over 11 bases. Germline loops: CDR1 MNHEY, CDR2 SMNVEV (reference sequence). The ends lost 10 bases at V and 0 bases at J; junction bases unmatched: 5. The CDR3 is 15 residues long.

Written as DNA, the CDR3 is TGTGCCAGCAGTCAACCCGGGACCCCCGGAGGCAAAAACATTCAGTACTTC. Protein: CASSQPGTPGGKNIQYF. The chain carries TRBV2 and TRBJ2-4; D is tentatively TRBD1 or TRBD2 (5 bases each). Trimming shortened V by 5 bases and J by 3 bases, and 20 bases separated the two germline ends. The CDR3 contains 17 residues. From germline, CDR1 is SNHLY and CDR2 FYNNEI.

The chain is built from TRBV11-2 and TRBJ2-5; D might be TRBD1 (5 bases). With the DNA end fitting TRBJ2-7 better, the J assignment may be wrong. CDR1 and CDR2 from the germline V gene are SGHAT and FQNNGV. The CDR3 totals 16 residues. The CDR3 loop reads CASSLGTGTLSYEQYF. In nucleotides, the CDR3 is TGTGCCAGCAGCTTAGGTACAGGCACCCTCTCCTACGAGCAGTACTTC.

This clone was observed a few times. This chain uses TRBV19 with TRBJ2-1; no clear D gene. V was cut by 0 bases and J by 7 bases, with 13 bases left in between. Per the germline V gene, CDR1 is LNHDA and CDR2 is SQIVND (reference sequence). This CDR3 comprises 15 residues. CDR3 nucleotide sequence: TGTGCCAGTAGTATAGATAGGCTAGGTCGGAATGAGCAGTTCTTC. It codes for CASSIDRLGRNEQFF.

This clone was seen a handful of times. This chain uses TRBV6-6 with TRBJ1-5; D not resolved. Germline V gene sequence: CDR1 MNHNY, CDR2 SVGAGI (reference sequence). V shed 2 bases and J shed 3 bases, with 5 bases lying between them. The CDR3 extends over 13 amino acids. The CDR3 nucleotides read TGTGCCAGCAGTTACGGGGTCAATCAGCCCCAGCATTTT. Translated, it gives CASSYGVNQPQHF.